A selection of T cell receptor beta chains follows, all from one sample in a study of shared clonotypes between healthy human individuals. Generated by immunoSEQ multiplex PCR, the TCRdb table keeps only in-frame clones and is missing some. The data show roughly 720,000 clones, roughly 88% seen once. Sequencing used memory CD8+ T cells from PBMCs. Receptors were obtained from a young man in good health. Some clones in this sample may be carry-over from other donors' samples. Both conserved end residues are part of each CDR3. The order of the fields is J gene, V gene, D gene, clone size, CDR3 DNA, CDR3 protein. D genes are given only for firm matches. Part of the rows lack a size; the others show once, few, many or a class for expanded clones.

>TRBJ1-2|TRBV28|.|.
TGTGCCAGCAGTTCGAACAGGGTTTTACCCCACTATGGCTACACCTTC
CASSSNRVLPHYGYTF
>TRBJ1-1|TRBV19|TRBD1|.
TGTGCCAGTAGATCGACAGGGACCCTGACTGAAGCTTTCTTT
CASRSTGTLTEAFF
>TRBJ2-7|TRBV27|.|once
TGTGCCAGCAGTTTCGGTAGGTCGAAAGAGCAGTACTTC
CASSFGRSKEQYF
>TRBJ2-5|TRBV14|TRBD2|.
TGTGCCAGCAGCCGAGAGCGGGGCAGCCAAGAGACCCAGTACTTC
CASSRERGSQETQYF
>TRBJ1-2|TRBV7-9|.|few
TGTGCCAGCAGGCCCCACCTAGTCGGCTACACCTTC
CASRPHLVGYTF
>TRBJ2-7|TRBV27|TRBD1|.
TGTGCCAGCAGTTTCGGGACAGGGGCCGAGCAGTACTTC
CASSFGTGAEQYF
>TRBJ1-4|TRBV29-1|.|.
TGCAGCGTTGTGGGCAGTGGGGACTCGGGAGAAAAACTGTTTTTT
CSVVGSGDSGEKLFF
>TRBJ1-5|TRBV15|TRBD1|.
TGTGCCACCAGCAGAGACGAAGCGGGACAGGTAGATCAGCCCCAGCATTTT
CATSRDEAGQVDQPQHF
>TRBJ1-1|TRBV5-8|.|.
TGTGCCAGCAGCCCTGAGGCTTTGAACACTGAAGCTTTCTTT
CASSPEALNTEAFF
>TRBJ2-7|TRBV27|.|.
TGTGCCAGCAGTCGACGTGGGGCCTCCGAGCAGTACTTC
CASSRRGASEQYF
>TRBJ2-1|TRBV28|TRBD2|.
TGTGCCAGCAGTATCCTAGCGGGAGTGGTTGGTAATGAGCAGTTCTTC
CASSILAGVVGNEQFF
>TRBJ2-1|TRBV6-4|TRBD2|.
TGTGCCAGCAGTGTTCTAGCGGGAGCCTACAATGAGCAGTTCTTC
CASSVLAGAYNEQFF
>TRBJ2-7|TRBV9|.|.
TGTGCCAGCAGCAAAGGAGGAGGGTCCCACGAGCAGTACTTC
CASSKGGGSHEQYF
>TRBJ2-3|TRBV15|TRBD2|.
TGTGCCACCAGCTCCACATTAGCGGGAGGGTACCCAGATACGCAGTATTTT
CATSSTLAGGYPDTQYF
>TRBJ1-5|TRBV6-1|.|.
TGTGCCAGCAGTGAAGGGCGTTTGGGTTGGGGTCAGCCCCAGCATTTT
CASSEGRLGWGQPQHF
>TRBJ2-5|TRBV28|.|.
TGTGCCAGCAGTTCTGGCGGACGCCAAGAGACCCAGTACTTC
CASSSGGRQETQYF
>TRBJ2-3|TRBV27|TRBD2|.
TGTGCCAGCAGTTCCGGGGGGTGGGGAGATACGCAGTATTTT
CASSSGGWGDTQYF
>TRBJ1-5|TRBV5-8|.|.
TGTGCCAGCAGCCCGGGTAGCAATCAGCCCCAGCATTTT
CASSPGSNQPQHF
>TRBJ2-7|TRBV28|.|.
TGTGCCAGCAGTTTGGGGGAGTCCATCCACGAGCAGTACTTC
CASSLGESIHEQYF
>TRBJ2-7|TRBV30|.|.
TGTGCCTGGAGTGTCAGTATCGCGGCCGGGCACGAGCAGTACTTC
CAWSVSIAAGHEQYF
>TRBJ1-1|TRBV7-2|.|.
TGTGCCAGCATCGATCCGGTCGCGATTGAAGCTTTCTTT
CASIDPVAIEAFF
>TRBJ2-1|TRBV2|TRBD2|.
TGTGCGAGCAGGAGGGAGGGCTATGAGCAGTTCTTC
CASRREGYEQFF
>TRBJ2-7|TRBV6-5|.|.
TGTGCCATCGGCGAATGGAACTACGAGCAGTACTTC
CAIGEWNYEQYF
>TRBJ2-7|TRBV27|.|.
TGTGCCAGCAGTCCAATCACCGCCTCCTACGAGCAGTACTTC
CASSPITASYEQYF
>TRBJ2-7|TRBV6-1|.|.
TGTGCCAGCAGCGGAGCGGGCTTCACCTACGAGCAGTACTTC
CASSGAGFTYEQYF
>TRBJ1-1|TRBV25-1|TRBD1|.
TGTGCCAGCAAAGAGACAGGGGGCTTCGGCACTGAAGCTTTCTTT
CASKETGGFGTEAFF
>TRBJ2-1|TRBV25-1|.|.
TGTCCCCGCACTATTAAAACGGGAGCATCTGAGCAGTTCTTC
CPRTIKTGASEQFF
>TRBJ1-2|TRBV27|.|.
TGTGCCAGCAGTTTTCAGAGTAACTATGGCTACACCTTC
CASSFQSNYGYTF
>TRBJ2-3|TRBV5-1|.|.
TGCGCCAGCGCGGCGGGCCTAGTATCTGGCACAGATACGCAGTATTTT
CASAAGLVSGTDTQYF
>TRBJ1-2|TRBV27|TRBD1|.
TGTGCCAGCAGTCCAAGGGACAGTATTAACTATGGCTACACCTTC
CASSPRDSINYGYTF
>TRBJ2-2|TRBV27|.|.
TGTGCCAGCAGTTTAGCGAACAGAGTCTACACCGGGGAGCTGTTTTTT
CASSLANRVYTGELFF
>TRBJ2-7|TRBV29-1|.|.
TGCAGCGTTCTGGGGGAGTCGACCTACGAGCAGTACTTC
CSVLGESTYEQYF
>TRBJ2-3|TRBV6-1|TRBD2|once
TGTGCCAGCAGTGACAGGGCTTTACTAGCGAGATTCACAGATACGCAGTATTTT
CASSDRALLARFTDTQYF
>TRBJ2-7|TRBV25-1|TRBD2|.
TGTGCCAGCTCTAGCGGGAGGGCCGGGAACGAGCAGTACTTC
CASSSGRAGNEQYF
>TRBJ2-7|TRBV10-3|.|.
TGTGCCATCAGTAAAATCGGTGCTTCCTACGAGCAGTACTTC
CAISKIGASYEQYF
>TRBJ2-1|TRBV13|TRBD2|.
TGTGCCAGCAAGGGATCGGGAGGGCGTAATGAGCAGTTCTTC
CASKGSGGRNEQFF
>TRBJ1-1|TRBV9|.|.
TGTGCCAGCAGCGTAGGACGGCTGGGGGACCAGGAGGCTTTCTTT
CASSVGRLGDQEAFF
>TRBJ2-7|TRBV7-9|TRBD1|.
TGTGCCAGCAGGAGGAGTGGGACAGCTTCCTACGAGCAGTACTTC
CASRRSGTASYEQYF
>TRBJ2-1|TRBV28|.|.
TGTGCCAGCAGTCCTACGGGTGAGCAGTTCTTC
CASSPTGEQFF
>TRBJ2-1|TRBV6-1|TRBD2|.
TGTGCCAGCAGTAAGCGGGGCAGCTCCTACAATGAGCAGTTCTTC
CASSKRGSSYNEQFF
>TRBJ2-7|TRBV27|.|once
TGTGCCAGCTCCTACGAGCAGTACTTC
CASSYEQYF